The present T cell receptor beta chain was sequenced within a study of molecular identifiers for immune sequencing clone quantification. In this sample, this clonotype turned up a few times. Its antigen is not known. The bulk TCR libraries were made with methods described before and with listed TCR primers. TCRdb used MiXCR to reprocess the PCR reads, holding one entry per CDR3 protein. The repertoire holds roughly 93,000 distinct CDR3 sequences, about 23% seen once, with 0.75% to 0.9% in the top ten. Naive CD8 libraries came from approximately 20,000 to 1,000,000 sorted cells with 10%, 30% or 50% RNA. General study findings and limits: Barcode sharing among identical TCR molecules could make large clones appear smaller. Clones that had above 20 RNA copies took up over 98% of effector molecules but under 1% in naive cells.

Germline V CDR1 and CDR2: MNHEY, SMNVEV (reference sequence). This CDR3 region has 14 residues. V gave up 3 bases and J gave up 4 bases; unmatched junction bases: 4. The receptor was derived from a human donor in good health. Some libraries in this study had Jurkat cell RNA spiked in. Sequences were obtained from naive CD8+ T cells from blood, with Jurkat cell RNA spiked in. Subset here: FACS-sorted CD8+CD4-CCR7+CD45RA+ naive T cells. V is TRBV27 and J is TRBJ2-7, with 9 bases matching TRBD2. Here the CDR3 DNA reads TGTGCCAGCAGTTTGATAGCGGGAGTGTACGAGCAGTACTTC. Its translation: CASSLIAGVYEQYF.